A selection of T cell receptor beta chains follows, all from one sample in a study of shared clonotypes between healthy human individuals. The protocol was immunoSEQ multiplex PCR, while the TCRdb copy is restricted to in-frame clones and leaves out a portion. The table has some 2.3 million clones, approximately 93% seen once; the top ten hold approximately 0.4%. The source material was naive CD4+ T cells from PBMCs. All receptors come from a man aged 18 to 35 in good health. Some clones in this sample may be carry-over from other donors' samples. Both conserved end residues are part of each CDR3. The D gene is left open where the match is weak.

J	V	D	CDR3
TRBJ2-1	TRBV28	TRBD2	CASSSRREGYSYNEQFF
TRBJ1-2	TRBV28	TRBD1	CASSLRWGQNTF
TRBJ1-5	TRBV11-2	TRBD1	CASSIRTGPGQPQHF
TRBJ1-1	TRBV29-1	TRBD1	CSVSRDRGRLNTEAFF
TRBJ1-1	TRBV28	NA	CASSTIPTGVRNTEAFF
TRBJ1-1	TRBV27	NA	CASSITGTGLRAFF
TRBJ2-7	TRBV14	NA	CASSQVAASYEQYF
TRBJ1-6	TRBV9	NA	CASSVNEASPLHF
TRBJ1-2	TRBV27	NA	CASSRSDGAGYTF
TRBJ2-1	TRBV5-1	TRBD1	CASSQQGAEQFF
TRBJ2-7	TRBV7-6	TRBD2	CASSLAPSGSSSFPYEQYF
TRBJ2-5	TRBV7-7	NA	CASSSPQGREAQETQYF
TRBJ2-7	TRBV5-5	NA	CASSLAEDKVYEQYF
TRBJ2-4	TRBV29-1	TRBD1	CSVGSIGTGGLNIQYF
TRBJ2-3	TRBV10-3	TRBD1	CAISPGTGFRDTQYF
TRBJ2-5	TRBV10-3	TRBD2	CAIREGLAGKETQYF
TRBJ1-4	TRBV30	NA	CAWSDSREKLFF
TRBJ2-3	TRBV18	NA	CASSPGGFTDTQYF
TRBJ2-1	TRBV10-3	TRBD2	CAISESTSGGFF
TRBJ2-3	TRBV5-5	TRBD1	CASSLRDRGDYTDTQYF
TRBJ2-2	TRBV9	NA	CASSRFTGELFF
TRBJ2-2	TRBV27	NA	CASSLSFVGELFF
TRBJ2-7	TRBV11-2	TRBD2	CASSLDLLAGAREQYF
TRBJ2-1	TRBV5-1	TRBD2	CASRLAGVDNEQFF
TRBJ2-3	TRBV21-1	NA	CASTFYSAGRTDTQYF
TRBJ2-3	TRBV20-1	TRBD2	CSARGGGSQYF
TRBJ2-2	TRBV11-3	TRBD2	CASSATSGTNTGELFF